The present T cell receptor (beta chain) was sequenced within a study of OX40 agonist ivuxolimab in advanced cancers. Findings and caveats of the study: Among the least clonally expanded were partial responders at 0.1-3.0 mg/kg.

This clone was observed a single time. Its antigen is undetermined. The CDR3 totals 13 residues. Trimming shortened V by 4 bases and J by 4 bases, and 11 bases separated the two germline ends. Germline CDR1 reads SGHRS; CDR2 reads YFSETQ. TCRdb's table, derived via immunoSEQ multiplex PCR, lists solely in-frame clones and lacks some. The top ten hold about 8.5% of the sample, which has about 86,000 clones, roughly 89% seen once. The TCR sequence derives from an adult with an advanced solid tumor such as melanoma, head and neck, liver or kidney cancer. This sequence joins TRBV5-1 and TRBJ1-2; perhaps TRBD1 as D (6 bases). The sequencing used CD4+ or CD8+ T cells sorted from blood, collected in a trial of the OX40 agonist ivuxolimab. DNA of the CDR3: TGCGCCAGCAGCGCCGGACAGAGCTATGGCTACACCTTC. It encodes CASSAGQSYGYTF.